This passage covers 21 T cell receptor beta chains from one sample sequenced in a study of T cells in localized non-small cell lung cancer. The assay was immunoSEQ multiplex PCR, and TCRdb's table has in-frame clones only and misses some. The sample lists approximately 72,000 clones, roughly 81% occurring once. Sequenced here: peripheral blood, sampled before any cancer treatment. Receptor source: a female donor older than 55 with stage I lung adenocarcinoma.

The CDR3, as DNA: TGTGCCAGCAGCTTTTCAGGAGACCTGAACACCGGGGAGCTGTTTTTT. Protein sequence: CASSFSGDLNTGELFF. V usage is TRBV7-2 and J usage is TRBJ2-2; D remains unclear. Per germline, CDR1 SGHTA and CDR2 FQGNSA. The CDR3 is 16 residues long. V was clipped by 3 bases and J by 1 base, with 12 bases between them.

The rearrangement uses TRBV9 and TRBJ2-3; 7 nucleotides match TRBD1. J gave up 1 base and V 6 bases, and 5 bases lay outside the gene matches. This CDR3 comprises 14 residues. CDR1 is SGDLS and CDR2 is YYNGEE in the germline V gene. CDR3 sequence: CASTWDSGTDTQYF. The CDR3 nucleotides are TGTGCCAGCACCTGGGACAGCGGCACAGATACGCAGTATTTT.

This clone was observed a handful of times. This CDR3 is CASSSGSWAGELFF. Here the CDR3 DNA reads TGTGCCAGCAGCTCCGGGAGTTGGGCCGGGGAGCTGTTTTTT. The chain recombines TRBV5-4 with TRBJ2-2, with a possible D match to TRBD2 (6 bases). Germline V gene sequence: CDR1 SGHNT, CDR2 YYREEE (reference sequence). CDR3 length equals 14 residues. Trimming removed 3 bases at V and 6 bases at J, with 12 bases between. Looking up the rest from reference TRBV5-4 and TRBJ2-2 gives the full variable domain: ETGVTQSPTHLIKTRGQQVTLRCSSQSGHNTVSWYQQALGQGPQFIFQYYREEENGRGNFPPRFSGLQFPNYSSELNVNALELDDSALYLCASSSGSWAGELFFGEGSRLTVL.

V usage is TRBV27 and J usage is TRBJ1-2; D possibly corresponds to TRBD1 (5 bases). This CDR3 region has 13 residues. CDR1 MNHEY and CDR2 SMNVEV come from the germline V gene (reference sequence). The germline V and J ends were trimmed by 4 bases and 6 bases, with 12 bases remaining between them. The CDR3 protein is CASSSYGADGYTF. The CDR3, as DNA: TGTGCCAGCAGTTCCTACGGGGCTGATGGCTACACCTTC.

The rearrangement joins TRBV9 to TRBJ2-1, with TRBD2 matching over 12 bases. CDR3 length equals 17 residues. CDR1 is SGDLS and CDR2 is YYNGEE in the germline V gene. Unmatched junction bases numbered 7, after V lost 1 base and J lost 5 bases. The CDR3 region is CASSVPQTSGGNNEQFF. As DNA, the CDR3 is TGTGCCAGCAGCGTACCCCAAACTAGCGGGGGGAACAATGAGCAGTTCTTC.

The chain links TRBV5-1 to TRBJ2-5; D remains ambiguous. Germline assignment: CDR1 SGHRS and CDR2 YFSETQ. Trimming shortened V by 1 base and J by 5 bases, and 6 bases separated the two germline ends. The CDR3 spans 12 residues. CDR3 residues: CASSLQWETQYF. The CDR3 nucleotides are TGCGCCAGCAGCTTGCAGTGGGAGACCCAGTACTTC.

The chain links TRBV27 to TRBJ1-2, with D perhaps TRBD1 (6 bases). The germline V gene encodes CDR1 MNHEY and CDR2 SMNVEV (reference sequence). With 1 base removed from V and 7 bases from J, the gap between germline ends came to 10 bases. The CDR3 totals 13 residues. In DNA form, the CDR3 reads TGTGCCAGCAGTTTATTGGGGGGGCCTGGCTACACCTTC. Residues: CASSLLGGPGYTF.

The V gene is TRBV9, the J gene TRBJ2-1; 11 nucleotides align to TRBD2. The CDR3 runs to 16 residues. Germline V gene data show CDR1 as SGDLS and CDR2 as YYNGEE. V was pared by 3 bases and J by 4 bases, with 6 bases of the junction left unmatched. CDR3: CASSGWGTSGYNEQFF. In nucleotides, the CDR3 is TGTGCCAGCAGCGGGTGGGGGACTAGCGGTTACAATGAGCAGTTCTTC.

Only a few counts were recorded for this clone. The J gene is TRBJ1-1, the V gene TRBV2; no reliable D call. Germline V gene data show CDR1 as SNHLY and CDR2 as FYNNEI. The CDR3 is made up of 12 amino acids. Trimming removed 6 bases from V and 2 bases from J, with 7 bases in between. The CDR3 is CASRADNTEAFF. CDR3 nucleotides: TGTGCCAGCAGGGCAGATAACACTGAAGCTTTCTTT.

This clone came up once. The chain uses TRBV4-1 and TRBJ2-2; TRBD2 agrees at 7 bases. The V segment lost 0 bases and the J segment 1 base; nucleotides outside the gene matches: 5. Per the germline V gene, CDR1 is MGHRA and CDR2 is YSYEKL. This CDR3 comprises 17 residues. CDR3 in DNA: TGCGCCAGCAGCCAAGATGCTAGCGGAGTGAACACCGGGGAGCTGTTTTTT. Translation: CASSQDASGVNTGELFF.

This clone was counted between two and nine times. The CDR3 coding sequence is TGTGCCAGCAGATACGGAGGGGGGGGGAATGAAAAACTGTTTTTT. Protein product: CASRYGGGGNEKLFF. V and J are TRBV6-5 and TRBJ1-4, with D possibly matching TRBD1 (6 bases). V lost 6 bases and J 5 bases, leaving 16 bases between the germline ends. The CDR3 runs 15 residues. Germline V gives CDR1 MNHEY, CDR2 SVGAGI.

The chain has TRBV9 and TRBJ2-2, with 7 bases matching TRBD2. This CDR3 comprises 15 residues. CDR1 and CDR2 from the germline V gene are SGDLS and YYNGEE. J was trimmed by 6 bases and V by 2 bases; bases with no gene match: 7. The CDR3: CASSVVAGVAGELFF. The CDR3 DNA is TGTGCCAGCAGCGTGGTGGCGGGGGTAGCCGGGGAGCTGTTTTTT.

The rearrangement joins TRBV9 to TRBJ2-7; D gene unclear. Germline-derived CDR1 and CDR2 are SGDLS and YYNGEE. This CDR3 is built from 15 residues. Trimming shortened V by 0 bases and J by 2 bases, and 12 bases separated the two germline ends. The CDR3 DNA sequence: TGTGCCAGCAGCGTAGAGGGCCGCGAGCCCTACGAGCAGTACTTC. It is translated as CASSVEGREPYEQYF.

This sequence joins TRBV5-6 and TRBJ2-1, with 11 nucleotides matching TRBD2. The CDR3 has 15 amino acids. J gave up 10 bases and V 4 bases, and 10 bases lay outside the gene matches. The germline V gene encodes CDR1 SGHDT and CDR2 YYEEEE. DNA for the CDR3: TGTGCCAGCAGCCTACTAGCGGGAGAAATCCCGGAGCAGTTCTTC. The encoded protein is CASSLLAGEIPEQFF. The full variable domain, in which reference TRBV5-6 and TRBJ2-1 provide the parts outside the CDR3, is DAGVTQSPTHLIKTRGQQVTLRCSPKSGHDTVSWYQQALGQGPQFIFQYYEEEERQRGNFPDRFSGHQFPNYSSELNVNALLLGDSALYLCASSLLAGEIPEQFFGPGTRLTVL.

V and J are TRBV5-4 and TRBJ2-7; D might be TRBD1 (5 bases). The V gene's germline CDR1 is SGHNT and CDR2 YYREEE (reference sequence). The CDR3 is made up of 14 amino acids. The germline V and J ends were trimmed by 1 base and 2 bases, with 10 bases remaining between them. CDR3 sequence: CASSLLTGAYEQYF. CDR3 bases: TGTGCCAGCAGCTTGCTCACAGGAGCCTACGAGCAGTACTTC.

V usage is TRBV6-5 and J usage is TRBJ2-1; 7 bases fit TRBD2. Germline assignment: CDR1 MNHEY and CDR2 SVGAGI. The CDR3 loop spans 13 amino acids. V gave up 7 bases and J gave up 12 bases; unmatched junction bases: 12. The CDR3 DNA follows: TGTGCCAGCACCGTACCGGGACTATTGCGGCAGTTCTTC. Its translation: CASTVPGLLRQFF.

The chain combines TRBV29-1 with TRBJ2-7, with a weak D call TRBD2 (6 bases). V was clipped by 6 bases and J by 5 bases, with 17 bases between them. This CDR3 has 13 residues. Germline-derived CDR1 and CDR2 are SQVTM and ANQGSEA. The DNA for the CDR3 is TGCAGCGTCGGGACTGTCATCGGGCACGAGCAGTACTTC. It translates to CSVGTVIGHEQYF.

Concerning this clone: In the same sample, other DNA sequences code for this CDR3. The CDR3, as DNA: TGTGCCAGCAGTGAATACGGGCGCAACTCTGGAAACACCATATATTTT. It yields the protein CASSEYGRNSGNTIYF. The chain carries TRBV25-1 and TRBJ1-3; D not certain. Trimming took 0 bases from V and 0 from J, leaving 9 bases between them. Germline V gene sequence: CDR1 MGHDK, CDR2 SYGVNS. This CDR3 has 16 amino acids. Using reference TRBV25-1 and TRBJ1-3 for the parts outside the CDR3, the full variable domain is EADIYQTPRYLVIGTGKKITLECSQTMGHDKMYWYQQDPGMELHLIHYSYGVNSTEKGDLSSESTVSRIRTEHFPLTLESARPSHTSQYLCASSEYGRNSGNTIYFGEGSWLTVV.

This clone was found a few times. This chain connects TRBV6-5 to TRBJ2-7; 7 bases agree with TRBD1. This CDR3 spans 15 amino acids. CDR1 is MNHEY, CDR2 SVGAGI, per germline. The V gene end was trimmed by 7 bases and the J gene end by 0 bases; junction bases not matched to a gene: 9. The CDR3 DNA follows: TGTGCCAGCAAAAGCATGACAGGGCCCTCCTACGAGCAGTACTTC. This translates into CASKSMTGPSYEQYF.

The V and J genes are TRBV5-1 and TRBJ1-1; D not resolved. Germline assignment: CDR1 SGHRS and CDR2 YFSETQ. The CDR3 has 14 amino acids. Trimming removed 0 bases from V and 2 bases from J, with 8 bases in between. The CDR3 reads CASSLEEFNTEAFF. The CDR3 DNA is TGCGCCAGCAGCTTGGAAGAATTTAACACTGAAGCTTTCTTT. Full variable domain (missing parts from reference TRBV5-1 and TRBJ1-1): KAGVTQTPRYLIKTRGQQVTLSCSPISGHRSVSWYQQTPGQGLQFLFEYFSETQRNKGNFPGRFSGRQFSNSRSEMNVSTLELGDSALYLCASSLEEFNTEAFFGQGTRLTVV.

V gene TRBV4-1 combines with J gene TRBJ2-7; no definite D call. Trimming removed 0 bases from V and 3 bases from J, with 12 bases in between. The germline CDR1 and CDR2 sequences are MGHRA and YSYEKL. CDR3 length equals 15 residues. The CDR3 DNA is TGCGCCAGCAGCCAAGATGAACGGGCCCACTACGAGCAGTACTTC. Translating gives CASSQDERAHYEQYF.